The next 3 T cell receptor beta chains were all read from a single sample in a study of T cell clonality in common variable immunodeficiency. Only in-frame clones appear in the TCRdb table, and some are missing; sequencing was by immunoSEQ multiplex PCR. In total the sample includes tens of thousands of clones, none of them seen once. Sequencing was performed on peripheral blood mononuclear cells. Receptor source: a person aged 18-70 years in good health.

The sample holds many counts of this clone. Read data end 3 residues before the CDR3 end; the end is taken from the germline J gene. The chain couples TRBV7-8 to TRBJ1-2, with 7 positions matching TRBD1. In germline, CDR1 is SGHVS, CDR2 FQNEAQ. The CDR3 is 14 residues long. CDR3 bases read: TGTGCCAGCAGCTTATTAACAGGGGCGCAGGGC. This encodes CASSLLTGAQG. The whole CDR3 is CASSLLTGAQGYTF.

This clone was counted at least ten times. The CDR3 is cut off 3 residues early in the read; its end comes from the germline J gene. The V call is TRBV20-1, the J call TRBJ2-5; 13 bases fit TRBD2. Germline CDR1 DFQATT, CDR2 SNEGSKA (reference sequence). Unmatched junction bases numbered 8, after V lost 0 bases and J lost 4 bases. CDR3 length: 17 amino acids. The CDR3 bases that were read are TGCAGTGCTAGAGATCCAGTGACTAGCGGGGGGAGAGAGACC. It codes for CSARDPVTSGGRET. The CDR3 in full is CSARDPVTSGGRETQYF.

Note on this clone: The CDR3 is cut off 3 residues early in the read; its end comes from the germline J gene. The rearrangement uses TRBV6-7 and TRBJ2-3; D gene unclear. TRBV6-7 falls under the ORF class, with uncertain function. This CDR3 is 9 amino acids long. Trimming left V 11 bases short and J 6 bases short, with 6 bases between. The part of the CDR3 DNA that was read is TGTGCCTCCCGGGATACG. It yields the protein CASRDT. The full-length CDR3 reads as CASRDTQYF.